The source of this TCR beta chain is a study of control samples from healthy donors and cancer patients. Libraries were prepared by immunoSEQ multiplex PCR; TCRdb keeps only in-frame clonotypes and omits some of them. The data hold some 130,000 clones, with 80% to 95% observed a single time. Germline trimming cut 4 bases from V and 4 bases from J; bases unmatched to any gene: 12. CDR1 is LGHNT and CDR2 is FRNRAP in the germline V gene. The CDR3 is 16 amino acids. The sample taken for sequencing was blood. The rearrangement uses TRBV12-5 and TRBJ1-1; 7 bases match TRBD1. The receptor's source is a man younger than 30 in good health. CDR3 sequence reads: CASGSASGQAGTEAFF. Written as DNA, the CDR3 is TGTGCTAGTGGTTCAGCTTCCGGACAGGCTGGCACTGAAGCTTTCTTT.